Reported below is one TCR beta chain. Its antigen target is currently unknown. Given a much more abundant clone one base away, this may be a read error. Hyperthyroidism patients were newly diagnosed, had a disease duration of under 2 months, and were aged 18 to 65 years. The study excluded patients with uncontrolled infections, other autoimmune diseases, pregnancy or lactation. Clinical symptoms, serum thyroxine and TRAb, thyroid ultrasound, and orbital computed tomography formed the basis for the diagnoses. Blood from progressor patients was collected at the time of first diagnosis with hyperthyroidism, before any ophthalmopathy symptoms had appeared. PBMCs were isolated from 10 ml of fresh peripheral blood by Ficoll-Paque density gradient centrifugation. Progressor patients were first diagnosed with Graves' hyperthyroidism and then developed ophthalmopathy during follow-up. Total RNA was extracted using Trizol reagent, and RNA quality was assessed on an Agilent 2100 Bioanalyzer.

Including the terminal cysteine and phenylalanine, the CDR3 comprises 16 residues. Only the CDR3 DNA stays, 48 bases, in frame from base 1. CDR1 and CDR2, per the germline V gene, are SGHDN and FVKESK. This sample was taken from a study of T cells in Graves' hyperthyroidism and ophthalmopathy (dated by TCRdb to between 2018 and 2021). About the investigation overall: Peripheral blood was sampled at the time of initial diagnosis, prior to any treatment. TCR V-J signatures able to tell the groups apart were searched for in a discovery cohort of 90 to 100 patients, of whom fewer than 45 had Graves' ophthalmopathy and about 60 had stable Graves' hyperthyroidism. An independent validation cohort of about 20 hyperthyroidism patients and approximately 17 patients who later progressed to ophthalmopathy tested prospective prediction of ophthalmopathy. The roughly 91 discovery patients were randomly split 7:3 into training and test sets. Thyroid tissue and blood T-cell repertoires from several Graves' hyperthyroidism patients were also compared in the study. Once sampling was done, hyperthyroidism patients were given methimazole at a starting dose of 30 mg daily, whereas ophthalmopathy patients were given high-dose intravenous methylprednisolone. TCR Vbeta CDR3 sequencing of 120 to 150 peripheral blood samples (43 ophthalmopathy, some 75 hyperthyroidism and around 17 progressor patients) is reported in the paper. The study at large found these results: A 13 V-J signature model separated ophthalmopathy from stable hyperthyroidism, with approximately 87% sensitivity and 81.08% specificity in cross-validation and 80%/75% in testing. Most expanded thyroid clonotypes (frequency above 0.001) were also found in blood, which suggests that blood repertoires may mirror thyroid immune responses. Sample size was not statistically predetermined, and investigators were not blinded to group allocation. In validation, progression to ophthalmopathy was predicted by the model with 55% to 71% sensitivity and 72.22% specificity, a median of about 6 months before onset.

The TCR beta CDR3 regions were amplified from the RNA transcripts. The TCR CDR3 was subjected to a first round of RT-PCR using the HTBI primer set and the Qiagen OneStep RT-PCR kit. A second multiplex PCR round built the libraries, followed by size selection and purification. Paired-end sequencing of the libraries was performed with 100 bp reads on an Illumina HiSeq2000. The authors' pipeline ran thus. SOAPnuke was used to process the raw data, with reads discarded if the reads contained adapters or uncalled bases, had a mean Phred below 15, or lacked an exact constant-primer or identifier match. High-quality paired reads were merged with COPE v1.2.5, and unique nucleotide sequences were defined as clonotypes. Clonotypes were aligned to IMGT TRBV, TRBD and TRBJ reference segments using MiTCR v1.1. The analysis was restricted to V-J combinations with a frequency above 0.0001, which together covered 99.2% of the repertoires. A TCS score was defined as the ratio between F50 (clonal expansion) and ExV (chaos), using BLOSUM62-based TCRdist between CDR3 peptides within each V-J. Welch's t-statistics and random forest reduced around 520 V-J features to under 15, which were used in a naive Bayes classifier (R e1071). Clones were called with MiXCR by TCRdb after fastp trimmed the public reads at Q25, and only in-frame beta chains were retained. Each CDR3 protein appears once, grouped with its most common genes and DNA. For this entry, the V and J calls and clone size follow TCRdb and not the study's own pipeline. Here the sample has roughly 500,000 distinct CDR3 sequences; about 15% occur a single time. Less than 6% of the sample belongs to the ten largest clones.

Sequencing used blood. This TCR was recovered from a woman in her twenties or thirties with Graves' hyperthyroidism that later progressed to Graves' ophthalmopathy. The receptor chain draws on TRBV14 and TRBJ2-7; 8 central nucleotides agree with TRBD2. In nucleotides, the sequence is TGTGCCAGCAGCCAGAGGGGACTAGGGGACTCCTACGAGCAGTGCTTC. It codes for CASSQRGLGDSYEQCF. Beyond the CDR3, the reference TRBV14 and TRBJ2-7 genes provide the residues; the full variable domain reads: EAGVTQFPSHSVIEKGQTVTLRCDPISGHDNLYWYRRVMGKEIKFLLHFVKESKQDESGMPNNRFLAERTGGTYSTLKVQPAELEDSGVYFCASSQRGLGDSYEQCFGPGTRLTVT.